This T cell receptor (beta chain) came from a study of blood T cell repertoires in COVID-19. In germline, CDR1 is SEHNR, CDR2 FQNEAQ (reference sequence). Trimming cost V 5 bases and J 7 bases; bases outside gene matches: 13. CDR3 length: 15 residues. Sequenced by immunoSEQ multiplex PCR; TCRdb stores in-frame clones only, minus some. The data contain around 100,000 clones, roughly 90% of them singletons. Sample: peripheral blood. The sequence was obtained from a human donor in a cohort sampled during active COVID-19. J is TRBJ1-2 and V is TRBV7-9; TRBD1 matches 7 bases. CDR3 DNA: TGTGCCAGCAGCCCACCTGAGGGGGCGTACAGTGGCTACACCTTC. It encodes CASSPPEGAYSGYTF.